This T cell receptor (beta chain) was sequenced during a study of shared clonotypes between healthy human individuals. The CDR3 runs 14 residues. With V trimmed by 5 bases and J by 4 bases, 3 bases remained unmatched. Germline CDR1 reads SNHLY; CDR2 reads FYNNEI. Only in-frame clones appear in the TCRdb table, and some are missing; sequencing was by immunoSEQ multiplex PCR. The sample lists approximately 530,000 clones, 90% to 97% occurring once. The source is a woman in her 30s in good health. Sequenced material: naive CD4+ T cells sorted from blood. Subset specified: CD45RA+ positively selected. The J gene is TRBJ1-4, the V gene TRBV2; 8 bases map to TRBD1. The CDR3 DNA is TGTGCCAGCAGTCAGGACAGGGATAATGAAAAACTGTTTTTT. It yields the protein CASSQDRDNEKLFF.